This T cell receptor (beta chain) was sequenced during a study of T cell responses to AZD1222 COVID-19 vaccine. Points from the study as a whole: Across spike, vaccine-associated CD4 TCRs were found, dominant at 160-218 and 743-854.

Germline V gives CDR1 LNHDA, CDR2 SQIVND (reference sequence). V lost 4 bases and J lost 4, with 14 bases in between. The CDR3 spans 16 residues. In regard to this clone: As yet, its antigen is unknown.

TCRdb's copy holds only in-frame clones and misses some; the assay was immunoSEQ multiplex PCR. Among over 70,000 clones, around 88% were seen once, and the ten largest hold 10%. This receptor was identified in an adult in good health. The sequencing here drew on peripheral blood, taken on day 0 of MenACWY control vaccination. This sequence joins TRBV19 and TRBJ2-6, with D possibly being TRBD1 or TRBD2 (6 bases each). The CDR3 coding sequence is TGTGCCAGTAGTAATATTCGGGGGCTCGGGGCCAACGTCCTGACTTTC. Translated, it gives CASSNIRGLGANVLTF.